A single sample gave rise to the 25 T cell receptor beta chains below, sequenced in a study of technical replicates of blood from a few donors. TCRdb's table, derived via immunoSEQ multiplex PCR, lists solely in-frame clones and lacks some. Of 99,000 or so clones listed, 95% are singletons. Material: T cells isolated from PBMCs. The receptors stem from a human donor in good health.

The chain couples TRBV5-4 to TRBJ2-3; D is possibly TRBD2 (7 bases). Germline V CDR1 and CDR2: SGHNT, YYREEE (reference sequence). This CDR3 spans 16 amino acids. Trimming took off 4 bases at V and 4 bases at J, with 19 bases between the two ends. The CDR3 DNA reads as TGTGCCAGCAGCCCCAATACGGGGGGCCGCGCAGATACGCAGTATTTT. Protein sequence: CASSPNTGGRADTQYF. The whole variable domain, filled in from reference TRBV5-4 and TRBJ2-3, reads ETGVTQSPTHLIKTRGQQVTLRCSSQSGHNTVSWYQQALGQGPQFIFQYYREEENGRGNFPPRFSGLQFPNYSSELNVNALELDDSALYLCASSPNTGGRADTQYFGPGTRLTVL.

V is TRBV4-2 and J is TRBJ1-1; 9 bases align to TRBD1. Germline CDR1 reads LGHNA; CDR2 reads YNFKEQ. The junction had 3 bases not matched to a gene; V was cut back by 0 bases and J by 4 bases. This CDR3 has 15 residues. The CDR3 region is CASSQDRDRATEAFF. The CDR3 DNA is TGTGCCAGCAGCCAAGACCGGGACAGGGCCACTGAAGCTTTCTTT.

The rearrangement joins TRBV10-3 to TRBJ2-7; no clear D gene. This CDR3 contains 13 residues. V was clipped by 2 bases and J by 6 bases, with 11 bases between them. The germline V gene has CDR1 ENHRY and CDR2 SYGVKD. CDR3 coding DNA: TGTGCCATCAGTGAGACGCTAGGAGTCGAGCAGTACTTC. Its protein is CAISETLGVEQYF.

The chain joins TRBV28 to TRBJ2-7, with 12 bases identical to TRBD2. Trimming took 6 bases from V and 4 from J; bases not matched to a gene: 10. This CDR3 is built from 16 residues. The germline V gene has CDR1 MDHEN and CDR2 SYDVKM. CDR3 DNA sequence: TGTGCCAGCAGCCCCAGGACTAGCGGGACGGTTTACGAGCAGTACTTC. Encoded protein: CASSPRTSGTVYEQYF.

The genes are TRBV18 and TRBJ2-5, with 9 bases matching TRBD2. Germline lookup yields CDR1 KGHSH and CDR2 LQKENI. The CDR3 has 15 residues. The V and J ends lost 3 bases and 5 bases, in that order; junction bases with no gene match: 7. The CDR3: CASSPREGEEETQYF. The CDR3 bases are TGTGCCAGCTCACCGCGGGAGGGTGAGGAGGAGACCCAGTACTTC.

In regard to this clone: Because it lacks the conserved phenylalanine or tryptophan at the end, this CDR3 is likely a read error. The limits of the CDR3 on the DNA are not certain, so only TCRdb's listed CDR3 is given. This chain connects TRBV4-1 to TRBJ2-2; the listed D gene, TRBD2, was not tested against the DNA. Germline CDR1 MGHRA, CDR2 YSYEKL. The CDR3 totals 11 residues, both ends included. The CDR3 reads CASSEGGGPCV.

The genes are TRBV11-2 and TRBJ1-2; D unresolved. The CDR3 is made up of 13 amino acids. CDR1 and CDR2 (germline): SGHAT, FQNNGV. V was cut by 5 bases and J by 6 bases, with 13 bases left in between. The CDR3: CASSHLDRDGYTF. DNA of the CDR3: TGTGCCAGCAGCCATCTCGACCGGGATGGCTACACCTTC. Using reference TRBV11-2 and TRBJ1-2 for the parts outside the CDR3, the full variable domain is EAGVAQSPRYKIIEKRQSVAFWCNPISGHATLYWYQQILGQGPKLLIQFQNNGVVDDSQLPKDRFSAERLKGVDSTLKIQPAKLEDSAVYLCASSHLDRDGYTFGSGTRLTVV.

This rearrangement joins TRBV28 to TRBJ1-5; the match to TRBD1 covers 7 bases. Germline lookup yields CDR1 MDHEN and CDR2 SYDVKM. The CDR3 loop spans 13 amino acids. Germline trimming cut 5 bases from V and 6 bases from J; bases unmatched to any gene: 4. The DNA for the CDR3 is TGTGCCAGCAGTCTCCCAGGGGGTCAGCCCCAGCATTTT. Amino acid sequence: CASSLPGGQPQHF.

J is TRBJ2-1 and V is TRBV19, with 9 bases aligning to TRBD2. Germline-derived CDR1 and CDR2 are LNHDA and SQIVND (reference sequence). V dropped 7 bases and J dropped 4; count of bases not matched to a gene: 11. This CDR3 comprises 16 residues. CDR3 residues: CASTPLTSGLYNEQFF. DNA for the CDR3: TGTGCCAGTACCCCACTGACTAGCGGCCTTTACAATGAGCAGTTCTTC. Full variable domain (outside the CDR3, taken from reference TRBV19 and TRBJ2-1): DGGITQSPKYLFRKEGQNVTLSCEQNLNHDAMYWYRQDPGQGLRLIYYSQIVNDFQKGDIAEGYSVSREKKESFPLTVTSAQKNPTAFYLCASTPLTSGLYNEQFFGPGTRLTVL.

This chain links TRBV19 with TRBJ2-3; TRBD2 matches 12 bases. The CDR3 has 16 residues. CDR1 LNHDA and CDR2 SQIVND come from the germline V gene (reference sequence). Trimming took 3 bases from V and 3 from J; bases not matched to a gene: 4. In DNA form, the CDR3 reads TGTGCCAGTAGTATTAGACTAGCGGGAGCGACAGATACGCAGTATTTT. Translation gives CASSIRLAGATDTQYF. Drawing the rest from reference TRBV19 and TRBJ2-3, the complete variable domain is DGGITQSPKYLFRKEGQNVTLSCEQNLNHDAMYWYRQDPGQGLRLIYYSQIVNDFQKGDIAEGYSVSREKKESFPLTVTSAQKNPTAFYLCASSIRLAGATDTQYFGPGTRLTVL.

This chain's CDR3 is CAISERGSGTTSYEQYF. The CDR3 coding sequence is TGTGCCATCAGTGAGAGGGGTAGCGGCACTACCAGCTACGAGCAGTACTTC. V and J are TRBV10-3 and TRBJ2-7; possibly TRBD2 for D (6 bases). Per germline, CDR1 ENHRY and CDR2 SYGVKD. Trimming took 2 bases from V and 3 from J, leaving 20 bases between them. The CDR3 covers 17 residues.

The V call is TRBV7-8, the J call TRBJ2-1, with D possibly being TRBD2 (6 bases). V was shortened by 1 base and J by 5 bases, with 24 bases between the two germline ends. CDR1 is SGHVS, CDR2 FQNEAQ, per germline. The CDR3 consists of 19 residues. The CDR3 region is CASSLGLAASHSRDNEQFF. The CDR3 bases are TGTGCCAGCAGCTTAGGTTTAGCGGCTAGCCATTCGCGGGACAATGAGCAGTTCTTC.

V is TRBV2 and J is TRBJ2-1; TRBD2 agrees at 9 bases. The J segment lost 9 bases and the V segment lost 8 bases, leaving 14 bases of the junction unmatched. CDR3 length equals 15 residues. The germline V gene has CDR1 SNHLY and CDR2 FYNNEI. Here the CDR3 reads CASSLAGARALEQFF. CDR3 nucleotides: TGTGCCAGCTCTTTAGCGGGAGCCCGGGCCCTTGAGCAGTTCTTC.

This chain connects TRBV5-1 to TRBJ1-2, with a weak D call TRBD1 (5 bases). V was cut by 7 bases and J by 5 bases, with 21 bases left in between. The CDR3 consists of 15 residues. CDR1 and CDR2 (germline): SGHRS, YFSETQ. CDR3 sequence (DNA): TGCGCCAGCCACCCTGGGGAGGGGCGGTCGTATGGCTACACCTTC. The encoded protein is CASHPGEGRSYGYTF.

The chain is built from TRBV18 and TRBJ1-1; 8 bases are shared with TRBD1. The germline CDR1 and CDR2 sequences are KGHSH and LQKENI. J was trimmed by 5 bases and V by 4 bases; bases with no gene match: 15. This CDR3 comprises 17 residues. CDR3 region: CASSRGQGAASGTEAFF. The DNA for the CDR3 is TGTGCCAGCTCACGAGGGCAGGGGGCGGCGAGTGGGACTGAAGCTTTCTTT. The full variable domain, with the rest looked up from reference TRBV18 and TRBJ1-1, is NAGVMQNPRHLVRRRGQEARLRCSPMKGHSHVYWYRQLPEEGLKFMVYLQKENIIDESGMPKERFSAEFPKEGPSILRIQQVVRGDSAAYFCASSRGQGAASGTEAFFGQGTRLTVV.

The rearrangement links TRBV6-1 to TRBJ1-3; 8 bases match TRBD1. V lost 5 bases and J lost 0; bases outside the gene matches: 3. Germline CDR1 reads MNHNS; CDR2 reads SASEGT. There are 15 residues in the CDR3. CDR3 sequence: CASSWQGASGNTIYF. The CDR3 DNA sequence: TGTGCCAGCAGTTGGCAGGGGGCCTCTGGAAACACCATATATTTT.

The chain couples TRBV6-1 to TRBJ2-1; 9 bases map to TRBD2. Germline CDR1 and CDR2: MNHNS and SASEGT. V gave up 2 bases and J gave up 9 bases; unmatched junction bases: 8. This CDR3 contains 15 residues. The CDR3 sequence is CASSEPVAGVSEQFF. Here the CDR3 DNA reads TGTGCCAGCAGTGAACCAGTAGCGGGAGTTAGTGAGCAGTTCTTC.

This clone came up a few times. V usage is TRBV29-1 and J usage is TRBJ1-1; D is uncertain. The CDR3 totals 13 residues. The V gene's germline CDR1 is SQVTM and CDR2 ANQGSEA. V lost 7 bases to trimming and J lost 5 bases, with 17 bases between them. The CDR3 DNA reads as TGCAGCGGCTCCCATAGGAGGAGGACTGAAGCTTTCTTT. Amino acids: CSGSHRRRTEAFF.

The chain links TRBV4-1 to TRBJ1-2, with 7 bases matching TRBD1. With 2 bases clipped from V and 3 bases from J, the junction kept 6 bases outside the gene matches. This CDR3 has 15 amino acids. The germline V gene encodes CDR1 MGHRA and CDR2 YSYEKL. CDR3 in amino acids: CASSQTGATHYGYTF. CDR3 DNA sequence: TGCGCCAGCAGCCAAACAGGGGCTACCCACTATGGCTACACCTTC.

A single count supports this clone. This sequence joins TRBV28 and TRBJ1-4; TRBD1 agrees at 8 bases. From germline, CDR1 is MDHEN and CDR2 SYDVKM. The CDR3 totals 15 residues. The V gene end was trimmed by 3 bases and the J gene end by 8 bases; junction bases not matched to a gene: 8. The CDR3 reads CASSLTRTGPEKLFF. The CDR3 DNA is TGTGCCAGCAGTTTGACCCGGACAGGGCCCGAAAAACTGTTTTTT.

This chain uses TRBV28 with TRBJ1-2; weak D call: TRBD1 (5 bases). V was clipped by 2 bases and J by 4 bases, with 8 bases between them. Germline V gene sequence: CDR1 MDHEN, CDR2 SYDVKM. The CDR3 extends over 13 amino acids. CDR3 nucleotide sequence: TGTGCCAGCAGTTTAACGACAGTCTATGGCTACACCTTC. Protein product: CASSLTTVYGYTF.

The chain couples TRBV5-1 to TRBJ1-1, with D hard to call. V lost 1 base, J lost 3 bases, and 13 bases lay in between. This CDR3 spans 15 amino acids. CDR1 and CDR2 (germline): SGHRS, YFSETQ. The CDR3 sequence: CASSLLDGADTEAFF. The CDR3 DNA is TGCGCCAGCAGCTTGCTTGATGGAGCGGACACTGAAGCTTTCTTT. The whole variable domain, filled in from reference TRBV5-1 and TRBJ1-1, reads KAGVTQTPRYLIKTRGQQVTLSCSPISGHRSVSWYQQTPGQGLQFLFEYFSETQRNKGNFPGRFSGRQFSNSRSEMNVSTLELGDSALYLCASSLLDGADTEAFFGQGTRLTVV.

The rearrangement links TRBV5-6 to TRBJ1-2; 7 bases map to TRBD1. The V and J ends lost 3 bases and 5 bases, in that order; junction bases with no gene match: 19. Per the germline V gene, CDR1 is SGHDT and CDR2 is YYEEEE. The CDR3 is made up of 18 amino acids. DNA of the CDR3: TGTGCCAGCAGCTGGGCTTATGCCCTGACCGGGACAGCTTATGGCTACACCTTC. It encodes CASSWAYALTGTAYGYTF.

The chain combines TRBV27 with TRBJ1-1; 8 nucleotides match TRBD1. This CDR3 comprises 13 residues. Germline V lookup: CDR1 MNHEY, CDR2 SMNVEV (reference sequence). V dropped 2 bases and J dropped 6; count of bases not matched to a gene: 2. The CDR3 DNA reads as TGTGCCAGCAGTTTACAGGGGGCCCCTGAAGCTTTCTTT. Translating it yields CASSLQGAPEAFF.

This chain links TRBV18 with TRBJ2-3; D gene uncertain. Between the trimmed V and J ends, which lost 3 bases and 2 bases, there was a span of 12 bases. The length of the CDR3 is 15 residues. Germline values: CDR1 KGHSH, CDR2 LQKENI. CDR3 in DNA: TGTGCCAGCTCACCTCGGTATCCACCCACAGATACGCAGTATTTT. As protein: CASSPRYPPTDTQYF.